The 15 T cell receptor beta chains below all came from one sample that was sequenced in a study of control samples from healthy donors and cancer patients. The data were produced by immunoSEQ multiplex PCR, yet TCRdb's version contains in-frame clones alone and is incomplete. The sample has approximately 120,000 clones, 92% seen once. Sequencing was done on a sample of PBMCs. The receptor source for this set is an older man with head and neck cancer.

The chain recombines TRBV19 with TRBJ2-1; D not resolved. This CDR3 region has 15 residues. Per germline, CDR1 LNHDA and CDR2 SQIVND (reference sequence). V lost 3 bases, J lost 1 base, and 10 bases lay in between. Written as DNA, the CDR3 is TGTGCCAGTAGTATGTCCATCCTATCCTACAATGAGCAGTTCTTC. Its protein is CASSMSILSYNEQFF.

The chain uses TRBV20-1 and TRBJ1-3; D ambiguous. Germline V gives CDR1 DFQATT, CDR2 SNEGSKA (reference sequence). CDR3 length equals 11 residues. V dropped 7 bases and J dropped 4 bases, with 8 bases sitting between them. CDR3 DNA sequence: TGCAGTGGTAGTTCCGGAAACACCATATATTTT. It yields the protein CSGSSGNTIYF.

The chain is built from TRBV5-6 and TRBJ2-7, with D possibly TRBD1 on 6 matching bases. The CDR3 has 14 amino acids. From germline, CDR1 is SGHDT and CDR2 YYEEEE. V was clipped by 1 base and J by 12 bases, with 20 bases between them. The chain's CDR3 is CASSLRDNISGWYF. CDR3 DNA sequence: TGTGCCAGCAGCTTGAGGGACAATATTAGTGGGTGGTACTTC.

The chain carries TRBV6-5 and TRBJ2-1; D is unresolved. This CDR3 is 14 amino acids long. Trimming stripped 0 bases from V and 6 bases from J, with 9 bases between. Germline assignment: CDR1 MNHEY and CDR2 SVGAGI. Here the CDR3 DNA reads TGTGCCAGCAGTTACTCGAATCAGGCCAATGAGCAGTTCTTC. As protein: CASSYSNQANEQFF.

This clone was recorded only once. The chain links TRBV5-1 to TRBJ1-5; D not resolved. The germline V gene has CDR1 SGHRS and CDR2 YFSETQ. The V end was cut by 0 bases, the J end by 2 bases, with 9 bases between. The CDR3 runs to 15 residues. CDR3 in amino acids: CASSLDGFGNQPQHF. CDR3 nucleotide sequence: TGCGCCAGCAGCTTGGATGGGTTCGGCAATCAGCCCCAGCATTTT.

The chain is built from TRBV4-1 and TRBJ1-1; D not resolved. The CDR3 contains 13 residues. Trimming took off 1 base at V and 4 bases at J, with 7 bases between the two ends. CDR1 is MGHRA and CDR2 is YSYEKL in the germline V gene. CDR3 residues: CASSQGVSTEAFF. Here the CDR3 DNA reads TGCGCCAGCAGCCAAGGGGTGAGCACTGAAGCTTTCTTT.

The V gene is TRBV3-1 (or the pseudogene TRBV3-2), the J gene TRBJ1-4; D uncertain. Germline lookup yields CDR1 LGHDT and CDR2 YNNKEL (reference sequence). With 3 bases removed from V and 7 bases from J, the gap between germline ends came to 9 bases. The CDR3 is 13 residues long. CDR3 sequence (DNA): TGTGCCAGCAGCCAGTGGGGAGGTGAAAAACTGTTTTTT. It specifies CASSQWGGEKLFF.

The V and J genes are TRBV6-1 and TRBJ1-4, with no clear D. Per the germline V gene, CDR1 is MNHNS and CDR2 is SASEGT. V dropped 3 bases and J dropped 7 bases, with 12 bases sitting between them. The CDR3 runs to 14 residues. The CDR3 here is CASSDLGPPEKLFF. The CDR3 region has the DNA TGTGCCAGCAGTGACCTCGGGCCTCCTGAAAAACTGTTTTTT.

The chain combines TRBV19 with TRBJ1-3, with TRBD1 as a possible D gene (6 bases). Germline V CDR1 and CDR2: LNHDA, SQIVND (reference sequence). This CDR3 is built from 15 residues. With 1 base removed from V and 2 bases from J, the gap between germline ends came to 9 bases. This CDR3 is CASSIGTGTGNTIYF. Here the CDR3 DNA reads TGTGCCAGTAGTATAGGCACAGGGACTGGAAACACCATATATTTT. The variable domain in full, with the rest retrieved from reference TRBV19 and TRBJ1-3, is DGGITQSPKYLFRKEGQNVTLSCEQNLNHDAMYWYRQDPGQGLRLIYYSQIVNDFQKGDIAEGYSVSREKKESFPLTVTSAQKNPTAFYLCASSIGTGTGNTIYFGEGSWLTVV.

Remarks on this clone: An end of the junction does not agree with germline; a read error may underlie this. V and J are TRBV13 and TRBJ2-7; tentatively, D is TRBD1 or TRBD2 (5 bases each). CDR1 is PRHDT, CDR2 FYEKMQ, per germline (reference sequence). CDR3 length equals 14 residues. CDR3 in amino acids: CASSSGRGSHEQYF. The DNA of the CDR3 is TGTGCCAGCAGCTCGGGACGGGGCTCCCACGAGCAGTACTTC.

V is TRBV7-8 and J is TRBJ2-7, with D hard to call. CDR1 and CDR2 from the germline V gene are SGHVS and FQNEAQ. The CDR3 has 13 amino acids. With 0 bases removed from V and 4 bases from J, the gap between germline ends came to 7 bases. The CDR3, as DNA: TGTGCCAGCAGCTTAGCTAGGGTGTACGAGCAGTACTTC. Its translation: CASSLARVYEQYF.

This rearrangement joins TRBV7-2 to TRBJ2-7, with D perhaps matching TRBD1 (6 bases). Germline CDR1 and CDR2: SGHTA and FQGNSA. This CDR3 is built from 13 residues. V shed 5 bases and J shed 3 bases, with 11 bases lying between them. CDR3 DNA: TGTGCCAGCAGCCGAAGCAGGGGCTACGAGCAGTACTTC. Its translation: CASSRSRGYEQYF.

The rearrangement uses TRBV11-2 and TRBJ2-3; D call uncertain. Trimming removed 5 bases from V and 0 bases from J, with 9 bases in between. The CDR3 extends over 14 amino acids. CDR1 and CDR2 from the germline V gene are SGHAT and FQNNGV. CDR3 region: CASSPAVSTDTQYF. In DNA form, the CDR3 reads TGTGCCAGCAGCCCGGCGGTGAGCACAGATACGCAGTATTTT.

The chain couples TRBV5-1 to TRBJ1-6; possibly TRBD1 for D (5 bases). V lost 3 bases, J lost 8 bases, and 15 bases lay in between. In germline, CDR1 is SGHRS, CDR2 YFSETQ. This CDR3 region has 15 residues. The CDR3 nucleotides are TGCGCCAGCAGCTCAGTGCAGGGTGCCCATTCACCCCTCCACTTT. It translates to CASSSVQGAHSPLHF.

The V gene is TRBV7-2, the J gene TRBJ2-3; TRBD2 matches 9 bases. Germline-derived CDR1 and CDR2 are SGHTA and FQGNSA. V lost 3 bases and J lost 4; bases outside the gene matches: 5. This CDR3 is built from 15 residues. CDR3 DNA sequence: TGTGCCAGCAGCTTTGCGGGAGGGCCTGCAGATACGCAGTATTTT. Translated: CASSFAGGPADTQYF.